This is a list of T cell receptor beta chains from one sample in a study of PD-1 blockade in classical Hodgkin lymphoma. Measured with immunoSEQ multiplex PCR; TCRdb has only the in-frame clones, and not every one. This sample has roughly 16,000 clones, with about 81% found just once. This sample comprised peripheral blood mononuclear cells (PBMCs), obtained at baseline. Receptors originate from a human donor with classical Hodgkin lymphoma. The CDR3 runs from the conserved cysteine through the conserved F or W.

j_call,v_call,cdr3_aa
TRBJ1-5,TRBV19,CASSPQQGNQPQHF
TRBJ2-2,TRBV5-1,CASSSGQTNTGELFF
TRBJ2-1,TRBV6-5,CASSRLAGVYNEQFF
TRBJ2-1,TRBV16,CASSLLGSSNEQFF
TRBJ1-1,TRBV6-6,CASSPGQLLGAEAFF
TRBJ1-6,TRBV10-2,CASSGQGNSPLHF
TRBJ2-5,TRBV15,CATDNKRLAGFQETQYF
TRBJ1-4,TRBV6-5,CASSYAGGAGSEKLFF
TRBJ1-1,TRBV5-4,CASSLQLGSTEAFF
TRBJ1-5,TRBV5-8,CASSSGGTGGNQPQHF
TRBJ2-1,TRBV5-6,CASSVGLAAYNEQFF
TRBJ2-1,TRBV5-1,CASSLSGTSYEQFF
TRBJ1-1,TRBV30,CAWIAGNTEAFF
TRBJ1-1,TRBV21-1,CASSKATGLGENTEAFF
TRBJ2-3,TRBV5-1,CASSLEHNRVDTQYF
TRBJ2-1,TRBV6-4,CASSDPGLAGESYNEQFF
TRBJ1-1,TRBV7-9,CASSLIMEAFF
TRBJ1-4,TRBV25-1,CASSDSGRGDEKLFF
TRBJ2-1,TRBV29-1,CSVDVGRTYNEQFF
TRBJ1-5,TRBV28,CASISSRRQPQHF
TRBJ2-7,TRBV6-5,CASSYSREYEQYF
TRBJ2-7,TRBV5-4,CASSPSGVRNEQYF
TRBJ2-7,TRBV4-2,CASSLRSRQQGDTLTYEQYF
TRBJ1-1,TRBV19,CASRRLEGSTEAFF
TRBJ1-4,TRBV12-1,CASSPLLWGPREKLFF
TRBJ1-2,TRBV11-3,CASSLGDRGVCGYTF
TRBJ2-3,TRBV19,CARGGDTQYF
TRBJ1-6,TRBV4-1,CASSQDRDRYNSPLHF
TRBJ2-1,TRBV7-6,CASSLAGEPPSSYNEQFF
TRBJ1-1,TRBV7-6,CASSLGFLNTEAFF
TRBJ2-2,TRBV7-6,CASSWGQGGGGTGELFF
TRBJ2-1,TRBV7-2,CASSFLLAGYEQFF